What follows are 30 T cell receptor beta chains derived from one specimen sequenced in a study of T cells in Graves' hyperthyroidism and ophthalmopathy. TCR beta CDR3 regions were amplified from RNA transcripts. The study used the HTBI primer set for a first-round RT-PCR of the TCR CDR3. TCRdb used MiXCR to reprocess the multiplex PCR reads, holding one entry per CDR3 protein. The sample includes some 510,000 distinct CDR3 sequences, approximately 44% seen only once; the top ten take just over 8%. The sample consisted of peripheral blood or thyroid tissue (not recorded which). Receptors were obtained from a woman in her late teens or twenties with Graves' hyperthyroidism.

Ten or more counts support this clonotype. CDR3 coding DNA: TGTGCCAGCAGCTTAGAGGTGGGGACCCAGTACTTC. Amino acids: CASSLEVGTQYF. J is TRBJ2-5 and V is TRBV7-2; D is undetermined. This CDR3 is built from 12 residues. CDR1 is SGHTA and CDR2 is FQGNSA in the germline V gene. V lost 1 base, J lost 7 bases, and 7 bases lay in between.

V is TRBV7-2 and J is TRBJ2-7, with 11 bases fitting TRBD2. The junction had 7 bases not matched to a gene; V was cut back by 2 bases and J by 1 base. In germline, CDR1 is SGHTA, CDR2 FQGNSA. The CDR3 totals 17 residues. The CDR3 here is CASSLHRTSGSSYEQYF. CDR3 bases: TGTGCCAGCAGCTTACACAGGACTAGCGGGTCTTCCTACGAGCAGTACTTC.

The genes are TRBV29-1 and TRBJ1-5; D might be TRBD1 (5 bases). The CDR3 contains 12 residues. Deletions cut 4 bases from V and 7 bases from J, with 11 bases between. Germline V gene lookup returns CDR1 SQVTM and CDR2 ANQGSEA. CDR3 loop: CSVVLGGQPQHF. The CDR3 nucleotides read TGCAGCGTTGTCTTGGGGGGGCAGCCCCAGCATTTT.

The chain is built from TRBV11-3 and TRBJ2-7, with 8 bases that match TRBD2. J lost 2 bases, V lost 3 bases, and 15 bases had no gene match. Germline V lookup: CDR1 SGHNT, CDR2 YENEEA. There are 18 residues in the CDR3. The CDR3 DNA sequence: TGTGCCAGCAGCTTTCGGGGGGGGGAAAACAGGGTACCCTACGAGCAGTACTTC. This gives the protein CASSFRGGENRVPYEQYF.

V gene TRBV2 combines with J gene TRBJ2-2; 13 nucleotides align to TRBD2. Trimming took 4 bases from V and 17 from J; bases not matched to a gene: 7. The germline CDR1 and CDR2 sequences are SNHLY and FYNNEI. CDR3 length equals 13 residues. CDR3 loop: CASSAWTSGGFFF. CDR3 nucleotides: TGTGCCAGCAGTGCCTGGACTAGCGGGGGCTTCTTTTTT.

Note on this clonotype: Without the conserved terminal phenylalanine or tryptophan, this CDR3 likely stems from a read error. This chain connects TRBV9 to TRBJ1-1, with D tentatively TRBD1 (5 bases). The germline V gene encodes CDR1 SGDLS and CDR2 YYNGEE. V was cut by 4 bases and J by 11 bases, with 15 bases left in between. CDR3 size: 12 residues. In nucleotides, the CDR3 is TGTGCCAGCAGCCAAGAGGTGGGACCGGCTTTCCTT. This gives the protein CASSQEVGPAFL.

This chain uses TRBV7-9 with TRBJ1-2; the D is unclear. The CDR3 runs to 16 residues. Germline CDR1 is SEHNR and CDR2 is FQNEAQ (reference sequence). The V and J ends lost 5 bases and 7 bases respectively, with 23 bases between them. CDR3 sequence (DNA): TGTGCCAGCAGCAATGGGCAGGACGCTTGGGTTGGTGGCTACACCTTC. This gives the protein CASSNGQDAWVGGYTF.

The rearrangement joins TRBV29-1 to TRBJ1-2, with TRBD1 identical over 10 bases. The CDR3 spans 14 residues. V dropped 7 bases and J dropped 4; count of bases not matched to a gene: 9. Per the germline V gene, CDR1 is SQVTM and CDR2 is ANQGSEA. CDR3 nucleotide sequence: TGCAGCGCAGCCGGGACAGGGGATATCTATGGCTACACCTTC. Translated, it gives CSAAGTGDIYGYTF.

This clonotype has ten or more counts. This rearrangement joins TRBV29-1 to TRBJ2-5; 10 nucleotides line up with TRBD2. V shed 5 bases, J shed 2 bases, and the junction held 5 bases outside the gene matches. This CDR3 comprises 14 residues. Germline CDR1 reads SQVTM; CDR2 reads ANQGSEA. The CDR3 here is CSVLGLADQETQYF. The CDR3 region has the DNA TGCAGCGTTCTAGGACTAGCGGATCAAGAGACCCAGTACTTC.

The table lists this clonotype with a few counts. CDR3 nucleotides: TGTGCCAGCAGTGAATCCTTGACAGGAAGCACAGATACGCAGTATTTT. Translated, it gives CASSESLTGSTDTQYF. V usage is TRBV25-1 and J usage is TRBJ2-3, with TRBD1 as a possible D gene (6 bases). With 1 base removed from V and 0 bases from J, the gap between germline ends came to 11 bases. CDR1 is MGHDK and CDR2 is SYGVNS in the germline V gene. The CDR3 runs to 16 residues.

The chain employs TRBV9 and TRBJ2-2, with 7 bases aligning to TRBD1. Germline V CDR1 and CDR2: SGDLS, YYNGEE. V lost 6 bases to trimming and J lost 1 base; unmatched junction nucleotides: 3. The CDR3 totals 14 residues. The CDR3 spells CASKRTGNTGELFF. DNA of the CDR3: TGTGCCAGCAAGAGGACAGGGAACACCGGGGAGCTGTTTTTT.

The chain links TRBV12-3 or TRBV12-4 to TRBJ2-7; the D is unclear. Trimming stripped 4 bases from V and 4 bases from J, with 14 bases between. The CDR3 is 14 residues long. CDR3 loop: CASSSVPPTYEQYF. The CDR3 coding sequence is TGTGCCAGCAGTTCGGTCCCGCCGACTTACGAGCAGTACTTC.

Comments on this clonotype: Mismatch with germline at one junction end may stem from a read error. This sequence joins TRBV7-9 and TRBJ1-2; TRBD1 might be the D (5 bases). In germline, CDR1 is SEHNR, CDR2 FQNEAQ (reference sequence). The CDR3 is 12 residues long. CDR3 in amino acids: CASSQLGTGYTF. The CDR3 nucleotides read TGCGCCAGCAGCCAGCTCGGGACTGGCTACACCTTC.

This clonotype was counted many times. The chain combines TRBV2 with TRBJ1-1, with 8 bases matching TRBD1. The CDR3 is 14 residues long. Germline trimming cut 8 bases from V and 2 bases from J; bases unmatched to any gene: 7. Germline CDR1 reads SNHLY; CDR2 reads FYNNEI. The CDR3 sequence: CASDDRGLNTEAFF. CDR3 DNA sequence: TGTGCCAGCGACGACAGGGGACTTAACACTGAAGCTTTCTTT.

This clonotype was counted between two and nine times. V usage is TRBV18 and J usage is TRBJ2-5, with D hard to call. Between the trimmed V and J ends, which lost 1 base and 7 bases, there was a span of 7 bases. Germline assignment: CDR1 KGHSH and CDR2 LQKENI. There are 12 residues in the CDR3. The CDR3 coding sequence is TGTGCCAGCTCACCACGCTGGGGGACCCAGTACTTC. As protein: CASSPRWGTQYF.

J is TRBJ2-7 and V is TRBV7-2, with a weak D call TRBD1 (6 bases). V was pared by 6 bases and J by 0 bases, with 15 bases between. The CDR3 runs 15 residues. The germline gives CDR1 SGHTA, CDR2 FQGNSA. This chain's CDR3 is CASRLTGLSSYEQYF. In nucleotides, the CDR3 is TGTGCCAGCAGGCTGACAGGTCTGAGCTCCTACGAGCAGTACTTC.

CDR3 sequence reads: CAILEVGTYNSPLHF. CDR3 DNA sequence: TGTGCCATCCTTGAAGTAGGGACCTATAATTCACCCCTCCACTTT. The V gene is TRBV10-3, the J gene TRBJ1-6, with D hard to call. This CDR3 region has 15 residues. CDR1 ENHRY and CDR2 SYGVKD come from the germline V gene. V shed 8 bases and J shed 2 bases, with 13 bases lying between them.

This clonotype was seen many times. CDR3 amino acids: CASTWGTEAFF. The CDR3, as DNA: TGTGCCAGCACCTGGGGGACTGAAGCTTTCTTT. V gene TRBV2 combines with J gene TRBJ1-1, with D possibly TRBD1 on 5 matching bases. V lost 7 bases and J 5 bases, leaving 8 bases between the germline ends. The length of the CDR3 is 11 residues. CDR1 SNHLY and CDR2 FYNNEI come from the germline V gene.

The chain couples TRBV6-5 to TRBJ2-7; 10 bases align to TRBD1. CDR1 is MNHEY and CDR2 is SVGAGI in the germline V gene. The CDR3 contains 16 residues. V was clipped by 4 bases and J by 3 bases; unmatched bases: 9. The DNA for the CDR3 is TGTGCCAGCAGTTTCCTCCGGACAGGGGGAGGCTACGAGCAGTACTTC. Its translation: CASSFLRTGGGYEQYF.

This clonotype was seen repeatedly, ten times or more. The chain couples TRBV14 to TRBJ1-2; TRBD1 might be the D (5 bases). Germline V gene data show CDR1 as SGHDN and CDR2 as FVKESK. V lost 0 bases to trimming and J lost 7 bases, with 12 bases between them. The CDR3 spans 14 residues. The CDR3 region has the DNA TGTGCCAGCAGCCAAGACCGAGGGGAGGGTGGCTACACCTTC. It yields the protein CASSQDRGEGGYTF. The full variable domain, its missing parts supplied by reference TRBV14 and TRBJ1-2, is EAGVTQFPSHSVIEKGQTVTLRCDPISGHDNLYWYRRVMGKEIKFLLHFVKESKQDESGMPNNRFLAERTGGTYSTLKVQPAELEDSGVYFCASSQDRGEGGYTFGSGTRLTVV.

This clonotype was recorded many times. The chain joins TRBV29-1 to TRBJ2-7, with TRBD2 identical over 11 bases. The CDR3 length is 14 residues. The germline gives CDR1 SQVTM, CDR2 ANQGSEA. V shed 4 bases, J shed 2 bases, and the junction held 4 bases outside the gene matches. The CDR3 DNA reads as TGCAGCGTTGCCCGACTAGCGGGAACCTACGAGCAGTACTTC. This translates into CSVARLAGTYEQYF.

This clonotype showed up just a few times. DNA for the CDR3: TGTGCCAGCAGCTTGGGATTCAATCAGCCCCAGCATTTT. Translating it yields CASSLGFNQPQHF. This chain joins TRBV7-2 and TRBJ1-5; D is uncertain. The germline gives CDR1 SGHTA, CDR2 FQGNSA. The CDR3 spans 13 residues. V lost 3 bases, J lost 3 bases, and 6 bases lay in between.

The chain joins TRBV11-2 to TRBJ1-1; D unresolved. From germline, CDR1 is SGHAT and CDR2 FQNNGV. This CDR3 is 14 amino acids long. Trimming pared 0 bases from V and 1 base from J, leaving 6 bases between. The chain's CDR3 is CASSLESANTEAFF. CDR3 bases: TGTGCCAGCAGCTTAGAATCGGCGAACACTGAAGCTTTCTTT.

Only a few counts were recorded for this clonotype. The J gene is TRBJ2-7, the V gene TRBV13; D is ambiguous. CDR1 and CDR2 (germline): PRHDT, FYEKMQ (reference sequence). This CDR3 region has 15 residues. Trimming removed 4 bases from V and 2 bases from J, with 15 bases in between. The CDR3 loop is CASSSGRSATYEQYF. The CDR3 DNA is TGTGCCAGCAGCTCCGGTAGGTCGGCTACCTACGAGCAGTACTTC.

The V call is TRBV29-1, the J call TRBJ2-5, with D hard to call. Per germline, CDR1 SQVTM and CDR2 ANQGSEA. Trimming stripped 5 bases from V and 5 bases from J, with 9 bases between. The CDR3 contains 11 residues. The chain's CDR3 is CSVRVRETQYF. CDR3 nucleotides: TGCAGCGTTAGGGTTAGGGAGACCCAGTACTTC.

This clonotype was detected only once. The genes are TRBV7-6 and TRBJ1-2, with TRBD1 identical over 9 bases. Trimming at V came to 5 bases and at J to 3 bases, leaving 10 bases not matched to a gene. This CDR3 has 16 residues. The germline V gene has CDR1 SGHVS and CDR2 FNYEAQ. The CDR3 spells CASSQGGTGQYYGYTF. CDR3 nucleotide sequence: TGTGCCAGCAGCCAAGGGGGGACAGGGCAGTACTATGGCTACACCTTC.

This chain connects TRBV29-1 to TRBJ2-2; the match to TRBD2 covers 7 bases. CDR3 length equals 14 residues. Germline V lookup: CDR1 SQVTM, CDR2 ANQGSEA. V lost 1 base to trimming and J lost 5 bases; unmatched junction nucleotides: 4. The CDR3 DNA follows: TGCAGCGTTGAAGGGGGGAGGGGTACCGGGGAGCTGTTTTTT. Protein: CSVEGGRGTGELFF.

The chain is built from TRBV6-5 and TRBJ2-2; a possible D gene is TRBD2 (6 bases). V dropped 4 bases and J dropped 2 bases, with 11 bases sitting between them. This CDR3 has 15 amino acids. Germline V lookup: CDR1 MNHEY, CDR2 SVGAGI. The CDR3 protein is CASSFGGLNTGELFF. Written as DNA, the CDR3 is TGTGCCAGCAGTTTTGGGGGACTTAACACCGGGGAGCTGTTTTTT.

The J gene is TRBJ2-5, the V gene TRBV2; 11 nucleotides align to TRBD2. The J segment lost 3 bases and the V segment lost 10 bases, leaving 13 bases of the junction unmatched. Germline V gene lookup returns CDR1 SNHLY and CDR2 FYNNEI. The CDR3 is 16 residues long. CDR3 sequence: CATSKVMGLAEETQYF. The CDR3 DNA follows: TGTGCCACCTCGAAGGTTATGGGACTAGCGGAAGAGACCCAGTACTTC.

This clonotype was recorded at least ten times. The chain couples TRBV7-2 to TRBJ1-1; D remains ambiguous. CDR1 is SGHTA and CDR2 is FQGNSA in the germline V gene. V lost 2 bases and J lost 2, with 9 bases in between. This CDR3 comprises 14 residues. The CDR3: CASSLNFPNTEAFF. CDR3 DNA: TGTGCCAGCAGCTTAAACTTTCCCAACACTGAAGCTTTCTTT. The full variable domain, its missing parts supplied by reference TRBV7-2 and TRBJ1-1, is GAGVSQSPSNKVTEKGKDVELRCDPISGHTALYWYRQSLGQGLEFLIYFQGNSAPDKSGLPSDRFSAERTGGSVSTLTIQRTQQEDSAVYLCASSLNFPNTEAFFGQGTRLTVV.